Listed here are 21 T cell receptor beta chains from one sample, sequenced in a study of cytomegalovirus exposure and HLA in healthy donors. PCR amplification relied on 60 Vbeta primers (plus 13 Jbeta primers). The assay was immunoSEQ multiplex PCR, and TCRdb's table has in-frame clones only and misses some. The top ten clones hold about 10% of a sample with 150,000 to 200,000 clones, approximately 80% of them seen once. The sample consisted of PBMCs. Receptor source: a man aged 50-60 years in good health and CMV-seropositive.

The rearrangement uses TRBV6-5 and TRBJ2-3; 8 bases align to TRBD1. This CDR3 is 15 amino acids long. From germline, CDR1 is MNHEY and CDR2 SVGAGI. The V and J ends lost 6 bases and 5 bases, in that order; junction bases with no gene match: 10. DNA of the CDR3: TGTGCCAGCAGCCCCAGGACAGGGTTTCGAGATACGCAGTATTTT. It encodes CASSPRTGFRDTQYF.

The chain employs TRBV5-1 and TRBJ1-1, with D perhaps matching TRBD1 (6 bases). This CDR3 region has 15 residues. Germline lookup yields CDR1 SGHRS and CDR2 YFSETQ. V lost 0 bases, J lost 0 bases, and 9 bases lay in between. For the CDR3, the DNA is TGCGCCAGCAGCTTGGCGACAGGAATGAACACTGAAGCTTTCTTT. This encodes CASSLATGMNTEAFF. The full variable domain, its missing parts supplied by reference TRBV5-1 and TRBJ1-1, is KAGVTQTPRYLIKTRGQQVTLSCSPISGHRSVSWYQQTPGQGLQFLFEYFSETQRNKGNFPGRFSGRQFSNSRSEMNVSTLELGDSALYLCASSLATGMNTEAFFGQGTRLTVV.

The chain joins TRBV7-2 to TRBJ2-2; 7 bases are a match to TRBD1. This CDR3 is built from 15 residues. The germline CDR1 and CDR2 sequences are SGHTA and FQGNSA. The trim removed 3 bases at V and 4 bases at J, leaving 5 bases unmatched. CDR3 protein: CASSFNRGSTGELFF. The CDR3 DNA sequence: TGTGCCAGCAGCTTCAACAGGGGATCCACCGGGGAGCTGTTTTTT.

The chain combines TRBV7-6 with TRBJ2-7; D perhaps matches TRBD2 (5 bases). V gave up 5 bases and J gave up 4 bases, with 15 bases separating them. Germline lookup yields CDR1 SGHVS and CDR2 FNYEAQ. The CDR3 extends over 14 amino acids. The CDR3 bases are TGTGCCAGCAGCCCGGACTCTTCGGAATACGAGCAGTACTTC. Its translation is CASSPDSSEYEQYF.

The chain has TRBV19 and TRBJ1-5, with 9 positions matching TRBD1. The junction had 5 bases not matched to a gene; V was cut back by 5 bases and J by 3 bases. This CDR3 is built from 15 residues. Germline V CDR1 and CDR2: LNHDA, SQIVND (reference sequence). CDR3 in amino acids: CASSQDRGLNQPQHF. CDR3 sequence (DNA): TGTGCCAGTAGTCAGGACAGGGGCCTCAATCAGCCCCAGCATTTT. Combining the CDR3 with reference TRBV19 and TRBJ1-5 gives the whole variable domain DGGITQSPKYLFRKEGQNVTLSCEQNLNHDAMYWYRQDPGQGLRLIYYSQIVNDFQKGDIAEGYSVSREKKESFPLTVTSAQKNPTAFYLCASSQDRGLNQPQHFGDGTRLSIL.

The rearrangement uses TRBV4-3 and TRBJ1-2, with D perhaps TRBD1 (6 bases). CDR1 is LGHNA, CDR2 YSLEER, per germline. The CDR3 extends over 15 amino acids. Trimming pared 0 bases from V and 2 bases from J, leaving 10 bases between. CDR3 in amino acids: CASSQEEGGNYGYTF. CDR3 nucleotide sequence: TGCGCCAGCAGCCAAGAGGAAGGGGGAAACTATGGCTACACCTTC.

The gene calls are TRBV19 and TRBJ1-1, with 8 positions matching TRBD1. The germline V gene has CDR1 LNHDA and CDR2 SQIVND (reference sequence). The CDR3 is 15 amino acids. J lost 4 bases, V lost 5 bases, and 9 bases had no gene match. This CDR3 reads CASSPRTGLSTEAFF. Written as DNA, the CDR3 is TGTGCCAGTAGTCCGAGGACAGGGTTGAGCACTGAAGCTTTCTTT.

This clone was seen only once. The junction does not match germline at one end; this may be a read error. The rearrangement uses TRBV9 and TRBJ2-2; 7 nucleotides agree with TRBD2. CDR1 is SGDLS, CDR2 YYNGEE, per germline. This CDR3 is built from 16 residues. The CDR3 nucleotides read TGTGCCAGCAGCGTAGTTTCAGCGGGGAACGCCGGGGAGCTGTTTTTT. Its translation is CASSVVSAGNAGELFF.

CDR3 DNA sequence: TGTGCCAGCAGCCCTCGACAGGGGGCCGATACGCAGTATTTT. Protein sequence: CASSPRQGADTQYF. V and J are TRBV11-3 and TRBJ2-3; 10 bases line up with TRBD1. V lost 5 bases, J lost 6 bases, and 5 bases stayed unmatched. The CDR3 contains 14 residues. Germline V gene data show CDR1 as SGHNT and CDR2 as YENEEA.

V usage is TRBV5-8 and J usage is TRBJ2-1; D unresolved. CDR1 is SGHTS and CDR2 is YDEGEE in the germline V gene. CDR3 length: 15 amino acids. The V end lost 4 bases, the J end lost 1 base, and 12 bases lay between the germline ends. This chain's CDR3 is CASSGDSSSYNEQFF. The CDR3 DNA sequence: TGTGCCAGCAGCGGAGACTCATCTTCCTACAATGAGCAGTTCTTC.

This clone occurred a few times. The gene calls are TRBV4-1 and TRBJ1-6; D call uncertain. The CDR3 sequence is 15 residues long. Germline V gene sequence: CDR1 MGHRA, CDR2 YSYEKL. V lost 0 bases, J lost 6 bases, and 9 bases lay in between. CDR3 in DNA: TGCGCCAGCAGCCAAGAGTCCGGGGTTAATTCACCCCTCCACTTT. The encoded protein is CASSQESGVNSPLHF.

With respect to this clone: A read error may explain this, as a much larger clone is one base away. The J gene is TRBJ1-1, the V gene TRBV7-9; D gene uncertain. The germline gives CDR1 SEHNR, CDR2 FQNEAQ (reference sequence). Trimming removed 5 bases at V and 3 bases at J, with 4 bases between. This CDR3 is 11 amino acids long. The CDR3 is CASSRDTEAFF. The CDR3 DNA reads TGTGCCAGCAGCCGGGACACTGAAGCTTTCTTT.

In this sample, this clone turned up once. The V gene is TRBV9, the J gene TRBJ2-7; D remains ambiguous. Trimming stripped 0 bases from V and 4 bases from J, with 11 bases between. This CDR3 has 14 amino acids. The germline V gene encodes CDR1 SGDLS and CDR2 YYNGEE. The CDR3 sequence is CASSVDLAVYEQYF. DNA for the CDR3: TGTGCCAGCAGCGTAGATCTGGCGGTTTACGAGCAGTACTTC. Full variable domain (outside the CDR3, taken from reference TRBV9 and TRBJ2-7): DSGVTQTPKHLITATGQRVTLRCSPRSGDLSVYWYQQSLDQGLQFLIQYYNGEERAKGNILERFSAQQFPDLHSELNLSSLELGDSALYFCASSVDLAVYEQYFGPGTRLTVT.

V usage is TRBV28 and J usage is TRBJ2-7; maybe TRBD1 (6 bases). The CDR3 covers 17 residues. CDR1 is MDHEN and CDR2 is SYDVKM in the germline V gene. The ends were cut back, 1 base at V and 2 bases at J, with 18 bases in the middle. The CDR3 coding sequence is TGTGCCAGCAGTTTATTCCCTCGGACAGATACCACCTACGAGCAGTACTTC. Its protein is CASSLFPRTDTTYEQYF.

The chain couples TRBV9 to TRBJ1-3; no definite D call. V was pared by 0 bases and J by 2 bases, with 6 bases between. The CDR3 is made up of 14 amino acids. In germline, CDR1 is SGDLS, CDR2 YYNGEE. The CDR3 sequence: CASSVGTPGNTIYF. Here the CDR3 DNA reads TGTGCCAGCAGCGTAGGAACACCTGGAAACACCATATATTTT. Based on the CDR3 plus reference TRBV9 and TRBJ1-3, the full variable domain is DSGVTQTPKHLITATGQRVTLRCSPRSGDLSVYWYQQSLDQGLQFLIQYYNGEERAKGNILERFSAQQFPDLHSELNLSSLELGDSALYFCASSVGTPGNTIYFGEGSWLTVV.

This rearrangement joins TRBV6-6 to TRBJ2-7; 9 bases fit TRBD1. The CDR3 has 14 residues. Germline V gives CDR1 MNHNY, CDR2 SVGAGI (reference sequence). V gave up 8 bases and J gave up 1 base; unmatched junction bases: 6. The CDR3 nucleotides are TGTGCCAGCGCCCCGACAGGGGGGTCCTACGAGCAGTACTTC. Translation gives CASAPTGGSYEQYF.

CDR3 bases: TGTGCCAGCAGTTTGCGGAACCCCCCGGGACTAGCGGGAGGGCCGAGTCCCTACGAGCAGTACTTC. Translation gives CASSLRNPPGLAGGPSPYEQYF. The chain carries TRBV27 and TRBJ2-7; TRBD2 aligns across 16 bases. V gave up 3 bases and J gave up 2 bases; unmatched junction bases: 19. The V gene's germline CDR1 is MNHEY and CDR2 SMNVEV (reference sequence). The CDR3 covers 22 residues.

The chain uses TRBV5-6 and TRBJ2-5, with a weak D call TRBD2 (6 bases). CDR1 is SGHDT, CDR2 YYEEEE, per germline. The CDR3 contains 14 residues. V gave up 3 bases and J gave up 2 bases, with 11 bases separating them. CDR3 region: CASSYLTRQETQYF. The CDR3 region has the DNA TGTGCCAGCAGCTACCTGACTAGGCAAGAGACCCAGTACTTC.

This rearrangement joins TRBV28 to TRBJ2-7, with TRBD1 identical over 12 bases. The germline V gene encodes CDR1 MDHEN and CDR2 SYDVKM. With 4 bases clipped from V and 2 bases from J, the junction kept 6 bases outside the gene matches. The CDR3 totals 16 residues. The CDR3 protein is CASSSPGQGAPYEQYF. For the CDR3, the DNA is TGTGCCAGCAGTTCCCCGGGACAGGGGGCACCCTACGAGCAGTACTTC.

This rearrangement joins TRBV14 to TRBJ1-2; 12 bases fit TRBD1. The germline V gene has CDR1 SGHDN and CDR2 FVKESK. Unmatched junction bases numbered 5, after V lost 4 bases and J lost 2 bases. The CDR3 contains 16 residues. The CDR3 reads CASSRGQGALNYGYTF. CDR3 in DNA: TGTGCCAGCAGCCGGGGACAGGGGGCTTTAAACTATGGCTACACCTTC.

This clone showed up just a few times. The CDR3 protein is CASSLGGGGGGYNEQFF. CDR3 in DNA: TGTGCCAGCAGCTTAGGCGGCGGCGGGGGGGGGTACAATGAGCAGTTCTTC. The V call is TRBV7-9, the J call TRBJ2-1; TRBD2 aligns across 9 bases. Trimming removed 1 base from V and 4 bases from J; junction bases left unmatched: 8. In germline, CDR1 is SEHNR, CDR2 FQNEAQ (reference sequence). The CDR3 is made up of 17 amino acids.